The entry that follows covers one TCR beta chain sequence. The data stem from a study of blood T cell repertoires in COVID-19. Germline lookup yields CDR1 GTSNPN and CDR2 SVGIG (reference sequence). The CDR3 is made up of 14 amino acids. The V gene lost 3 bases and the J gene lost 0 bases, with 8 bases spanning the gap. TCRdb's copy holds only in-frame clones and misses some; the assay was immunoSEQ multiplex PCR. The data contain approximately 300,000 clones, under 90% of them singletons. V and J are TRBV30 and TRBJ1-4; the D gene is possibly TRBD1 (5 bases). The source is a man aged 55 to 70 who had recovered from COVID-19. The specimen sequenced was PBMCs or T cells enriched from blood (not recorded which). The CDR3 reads CAWRGLATNEKLFF. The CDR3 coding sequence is TGTGCCTGGAGGGGGCTTGCAACTAATGAAAAACTGTTTTTT.